The entry that follows covers one TCR beta chain sequence. The antigen remains unidentified. The record originates from a study of T cell repertoires in cytomegalovirus infection. At the level of the study: Based on public TCR beta signatures, there were indications of CMV infection and of a matching HLA type. Study-level results: HLA-C-restricted TCR beta clonotypes specific for CMV led the ex vivo response. Frequencies of public TCR beta families were cumulated, and this identified carriers of CMV plus the relevant HLA.

One entry per CDR3 protein, called by TCRdb with MiXCR from the reads. The sample holds about 830,000 distinct CDR3 sequences, approximately 32% seen once. The V gene's germline CDR1 is SQVTM and CDR2 ANQGSEA. CDR3 length: 13 amino acids. The J segment lost 1 base and the V segment lost 4 bases, leaving 1 base of the junction unmatched. The sequencing used cultured CD8+ T cells from PBMCs, collected from culture after CMV antigen stimulation. The clonotype originates from a human donor in good health (CMV status not recorded). Some clones in this sample may be carry-over from other donors' samples. The chain employs TRBV29-1 and TRBJ1-1, with 9 nucleotides matching TRBD1. DNA of the CDR3: TGCAGCGTTGGGACAGGGGAGAACACTGAAGCTTTCTTT. It is translated as CSVGTGENTEAFF.